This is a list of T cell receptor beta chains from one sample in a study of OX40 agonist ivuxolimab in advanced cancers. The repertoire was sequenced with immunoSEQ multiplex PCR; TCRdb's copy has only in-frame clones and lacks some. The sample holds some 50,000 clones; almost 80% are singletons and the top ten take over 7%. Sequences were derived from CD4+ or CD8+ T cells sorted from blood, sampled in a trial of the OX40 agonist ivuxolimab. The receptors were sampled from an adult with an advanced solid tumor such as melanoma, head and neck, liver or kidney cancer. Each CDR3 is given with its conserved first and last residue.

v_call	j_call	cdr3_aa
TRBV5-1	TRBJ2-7	CASSGQGSSYEQYF
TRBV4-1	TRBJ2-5	CASSPVLAGEGKTQYF
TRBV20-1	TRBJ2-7	CSASQRDEQYF
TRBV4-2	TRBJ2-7	CASSQGAGRGEQYF
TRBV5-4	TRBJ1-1	CASRPGTVNTEAFF
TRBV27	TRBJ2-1	CASRKDRRSYNEQFF
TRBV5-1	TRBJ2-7	CASSLGTGPGYEQYF
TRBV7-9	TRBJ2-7	CASSLVMSYEQYF
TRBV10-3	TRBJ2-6	CAISGQGGTGANVLTF
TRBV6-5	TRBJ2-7	CASSFGRASYEQYF
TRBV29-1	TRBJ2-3	CSVSRTTTTDTQYF
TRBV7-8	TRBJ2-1	CASSRTGVNEQFF
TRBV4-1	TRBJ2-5	CASSFIGPQAQYF
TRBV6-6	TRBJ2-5	CASSRGTVRQETQYF
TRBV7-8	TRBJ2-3	CASSLGGSLSPTYTQYF
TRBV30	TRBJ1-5	CAWDGGYNQPQHF
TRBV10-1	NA	CASSPGQLYEQYF
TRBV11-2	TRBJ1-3	CASRRVAGNTIYF
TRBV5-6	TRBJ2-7	CASSPRPLSSAHEQYF
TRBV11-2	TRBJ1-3	CASSFSTGSGNTIYF
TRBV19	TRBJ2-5	CASSIGGRGETQYF
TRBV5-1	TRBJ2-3	CASSLGQGDGDTQYF
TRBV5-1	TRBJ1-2	CASSLLQGGVGGYTF
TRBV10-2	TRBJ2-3	CASSLGNTDTQYF
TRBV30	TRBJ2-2	CAWGTSGSVGELFF
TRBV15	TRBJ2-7	CATSRDRGPYEQYF